The entry below describes one TCR beta chain. It lacks a known antigen. No quality values exist for individual bases; no much larger clone is one base distant. The donors were healthy, HIV-negative adults with no recently reported acute infections or vaccinations. All donors were Caucasian adults living in Nashville, Tennessee, USA. In the unsorted samples, some 94 million PBMCs were counted, and genomic DNA was extracted using the QIAamp DNA Blood Mini kit. Blood was collected by leukapheresis, and PBMCs were isolated by Ficoll-Histopaque density gradient centrifugation and then cryopreserved in liquid nitrogen vapor phase. This sample stems from a study of shared clonotypes between healthy human individuals (dated by TCRdb to about 2020). The study in broad terms: A couple of women and a few men aged 18 to 49 years were included in the cohort. To increase sequencing depth and limit assay-specific biases, TCR repertoire library preparation and sequencing were carried out by different laboratories using diverse techniques. Leukapheresis yielded between about 0.85 and 9 billion PBMCs per donor. The study deeply sequenced blood TCR repertoires of about 5 healthy adults to estimate repertoire size and the extent of clonotype sharing between individuals. The paper as a whole reports these results and caveats: Based on pairwise subsampling, the degree of clonotype sharing among donors was expected to be affected by sequencing depth. Sampling was restricted to blood, and TCR repertoires in tissues likely differ from the TCR repertoires found in blood. The small number of donors limited the genetic and exposure-history diversity represented.

For CDR1 and CDR2, the germline V gene lists SGHVS and FQNEAQ. Its CDR3 holds 15 amino acids, cysteine through phenylalanine. Only CDR3 DNA is held: 45 bases, read in frame from base 1. For this chain, trimming is 5 bases at the V end and 11 bases at the J end, and the number of junction bases without a gene match is 10. Using the deep immunoSEQ assay, multiplex PCR amplified TCR CDR3 regions from genomic DNA. For each cell subset, the extracted genomic DNA was distributed evenly across all wells of several immunoSEQ 96-well plates, and each plate served as one replicate. For unsorted PBMC, around 300 ng genomic DNA, equal to about 30,000 T cell genomes, was loaded into each replicate PCR. Genomic DNA from unsorted PBMC was sequenced over ten immunoSEQ deep assay plates. Purified libraries were quantified with a Qubit 3.0 fluorometer, sized on a Bioanalyzer 2100, and re-quantified with the KAPA Library Quantification kit. Every immunoSEQ 96-well plate was sequenced on a separate single-read 150-cycle Illumina NextSeq 550 flow cell. In the paper's pipeline: The immunoSEQ output contained only junctional sequences without quality scores, so filtering could not match that applied to full-length reads. Sequences were annotated with PyIR, a Python wrapper for IgBLAST v1.9, using IMGT germline references to assign V/J genes and CDR3. Reads were removed for weak V/J assignments (E-value above 1e-6), missing CDR3, stop codons, out-of-frame junctions, or ambiguous translated residues. V3J clonotypes were defined as sequences sharing the same inferred V gene, J gene, and CDR3 amino acid sequence. The percentage overlap between two repertoires was calculated by dividing the number of shared unique clonotypes by the size of the smaller repertoire. Three approaches were used to assess repertoire richness: RTK rarefaction, the Chao1 estimator, and Recon v2.1 estimates of unobserved clonotypes. Entries here come from immuneACCESS through TCRdb and include only in-frame sequences with V and J called. Some clones fail to appear in such tables; in the studies checked, an unresolved V gene covers under half of the shortfall, and the cause of the remainder is unknown. V and J calls and clone size are given by that table; D and trimming were obtained from the DNA. The sample table lists about half a million clones, approximately 79% of them with a count of one. Clones ranked in the top ten supply 10% to 15% of the sample.

The sequencing sample was made of PBMCs. The rearranged chain carries TRBV7-8 and TRBJ2-5; TRBD2 lines up with 14 middle nucleotides. The TCR comes from a woman between 40 and 55 years old in good health. Some clones in this sample may be carry-over from other donors' samples. For the CDR3, the sequence is CASSMGLAGAEEQYF. Here is the DNA: TGTGCCAGCAGCATGGGACTAGCGGGAGCGGAGGAGCAGTACTTC.